These 14 T cell receptor beta chains were all obtained from the same sample, sequenced in a study of blood T cell repertoires in COVID-19. Generated by immunoSEQ multiplex PCR, the TCRdb table keeps only in-frame clones and is missing some. The data show tens of thousands of clones, with 80% to 90% seen just once and under 20% held by the top ten. The sequenced sample consisted of peripheral blood. Every receptor here comes from a woman between 55 and 75 years old with acute or convalescent COVID-19.

The rearrangement uses TRBV6-1 and TRBJ2-7; 8 positions agree with TRBD1. The CDR3 extends over 14 amino acids. From germline, CDR1 is MNHNS and CDR2 SASEGT. V lost 3 bases and J lost 2; bases outside the gene matches: 3. The CDR3 DNA is TGTGCCAGCAGTGAGACAGGGGAGGCCTACGAGCAGTACGTC. Translating gives CASSETGEAYEQYV.

The gene calls are TRBV6-5 and TRBJ1-1; 11 positions agree with TRBD1. The V segment lost 7 bases and the J segment 1 base; nucleotides outside the gene matches: 2. This CDR3 region has 14 residues. The germline V gene encodes CDR1 MNHEY and CDR2 SVGAGI. The DNA of the CDR3 is TGTGCCAGCAAAGGGACAGGGGGGAACACTGAAGCTTTCTTT. The encoded protein is CASKGTGGNTEAFF.

V is TRBV28 and J is TRBJ1-5; the D is unclear. Trimming cost V 6 bases and J 3 bases, with 6 bases left between them. This CDR3 contains 12 residues. The V gene's germline CDR1 is MDHEN and CDR2 SYDVKM. The CDR3 loop reads CASRGPNQPQHF. The CDR3 DNA is TGTGCCAGCAGGGGCCCCAATCAGCCCCAGCATTTT. The entire variable domain, with the rest obtained from reference TRBV28 and TRBJ1-5, is as follows: DVKVTQSSRYLVKRTGEKVFLECVQDMDHENMFWYRQDPGLGLRLIYFSYDVKMKEKGDIPEGYSVSREKKERFSLILESASTNQTSMYLCASRGPNQPQHFGDGTRLSIL.

This clone came up once. This chain links TRBV19 with TRBJ2-2; 9 bases fit TRBD1. Germline CDR1 and CDR2: LNHDA and SQIVND (reference sequence). This CDR3 contains 15 residues. Germline trimming cut 4 bases from V and 7 bases from J; bases unmatched to any gene: 7. Written as DNA, the CDR3 is TGTGCCAGTAGTAGGCCGGGACAGGGTAACGGGGAGCTGTTTTTT. It yields the protein CASSRPGQGNGELFF.

CDR3 loop: CSVVTGQGSVDEKLFF. CDR3 nucleotides: TGCAGCGTTGTGACGGGACAGGGAAGCGTTGATGAAAAACTGTTTTTT. The J gene is TRBJ1-4, the V gene TRBV29-1, with 9 bases lining up with TRBD1. Germline-derived CDR1 and CDR2 are SQVTM and ANQGSEA. CDR3 length: 16 amino acids. J lost 6 bases, V lost 4 bases, and 12 bases had no gene match.

The chain is built from TRBV2 and TRBJ1-2, with 8 bases fitting TRBD1. This CDR3 has 15 amino acids. V shed 7 bases and J 4 bases; nucleotides not matched to a gene: 11. Germline V gene lookup returns CDR1 SNHLY and CDR2 FYNNEI. This CDR3 reads CASTPDRGQGYGYTF. DNA of the CDR3: TGTGCCAGCACTCCGGACAGAGGACAGGGCTATGGCTACACCTTC.

The chain joins TRBV10-3 to TRBJ1-1, with D possibly matching TRBD1 (5 bases). CDR3 size: 13 residues. Trimming shortened V by 7 bases and J by 3 bases, and 12 bases separated the two germline ends. Germline V gene lookup returns CDR1 ENHRY and CDR2 SYGVKD. Here the CDR3 DNA reads TGTGCCATCAAGGTCGGGGGGTACACTGAAGCTTTCTTT. It yields the protein CAIKVGGYTEAFF.

The CDR3 coding sequence is TGTGCCAGCAGCTTGGTCTTAGCGCTCATCGATGAGCAGTTCTTC. It is translated as CASSLVLALIDEQFF. The chain couples TRBV5-8 to TRBJ2-1; a weak D match, TRBD2 (5 bases). CDR1 and CDR2 (germline): SGHTS, YDEGEE. This CDR3 is built from 15 residues. V was trimmed by 0 bases and J by 8 bases, leaving 15 bases between them.

In its sample, this clone was seen many times. The V call is TRBV21-1, the J call TRBJ2-3; the D call of TRBD1 is as the table states it, not checked on the DNA. TRBV21-1 is a recognized pseudogene. This CDR3 is 17 amino acids long. The DNA of the CDR3 is TGTGCCAGCAACCTTTCGGGACAGGAACGGGGCACAGATACGCAGTATTTT. The encoded protein is CASNLSGQERGTDTQYF.

The V call is TRBV19, the J call TRBJ1-5, with D possibly TRBD1 on 6 matching bases. V was shortened by 3 bases and J by 5 bases, with 14 bases between the two germline ends. From germline, CDR1 is LNHDA and CDR2 SQIVND (reference sequence). This CDR3 is 15 amino acids long. The CDR3 loop is CASSIDRLRDQPQHF. The CDR3 DNA sequence: TGTGCCAGTAGTATTGACAGGCTCCGGGATCAGCCCCAGCATTTT.

The chain carries TRBV6-5 and TRBJ2-7, with 8 bases identical to TRBD1. CDR1 is MNHEY and CDR2 is SVGAGI in the germline V gene. This CDR3 contains 13 residues. After removal of 6 bases from V and 4 bases from J, the junction contained 5 bases not matched to a gene. Written as DNA, the CDR3 is TGTGCCAGCAGCAGACAGGGGAAATACGAGCAGTACGTC. Translation: CASSRQGKYEQYV.

This clone appeared a single time. This chain joins TRBV29-1 and TRBJ1-1; 7 bases agree with TRBD1. Trimming at V came to 1 base and at J to 0 bases, leaving 11 bases not matched to a gene. This CDR3 contains 17 residues. Per the germline V gene, CDR1 is SQVTM and CDR2 is ANQGSEA. The CDR3 nucleotides read TGCAGCGTTGAAGGCTCTGTGATCGGACAGGTGAACACTGAAGCTTTCTTT. Its protein is CSVEGSVIGQVNTEAFF.

The J gene is TRBJ2-7, the V gene TRBV6-5; 7 nucleotides agree with TRBD1. Trimming removed 5 bases from V and 2 bases from J; junction bases left unmatched: 9. The germline CDR1 and CDR2 sequences are MNHEY and SVGAGI. The CDR3 length is 15 residues. For the CDR3, the DNA is TGTGCCAGCAGTCCAACGACAGGGTCTACCTACGAGCAGTACTTC. Translation gives CASSPTTGSTYEQYF.

V gene TRBV10-3 combines with J gene TRBJ1-2, with D perhaps TRBD1 (5 bases). The CDR3 extends over 15 amino acids. Germline values: CDR1 ENHRY, CDR2 SYGVKD. Trimming removed 3 bases from V and 0 bases from J, with 11 bases in between. The DNA for the CDR3 is TGTGCCATCAGTGACCAGGGCCCAGCTAACTATGGCTACACCTTC. Encoded protein: CAISDQGPANYGYTF.